This TCR beta chain was identified in a study of blood T cell repertoires in COVID-19. Study details: Spain, Italy and the United States supplied samples that represented acute and convalescent COVID-19. Nucleic acid was either cDNA or gDNA, and it came from T cells, B-cell-depleted T cells, or PBMCs.

Methods used by the authors: Estimation of nucleated cell counts relied on the amplification of reference gene primers. Profiled with immunoSEQ multiplex PCR; TCRdb holds only in-frame clones, not every one. V, J and clone size derive from that table, while D and trimming were established from the DNA sequence. Of some 320,000 clones listed, more than 70% were seen once; the top ten hold more than 6.5%. Germline V lookup: CDR1 LNHNV, CDR2 YYDKDF (reference sequence). The CDR3 covers 14 residues. V was trimmed by 0 bases and J by 6 bases, leaving 9 bases between them. The sequence was collected from a woman aged 25 to 39 who had recovered from COVID-19. Material for sequencing was peripheral blood. The chain has TRBV15 and TRBJ1-3, with no clear D. For the CDR3, the DNA is TGTGCCACCAGCAGAGATCCCCAGGCAAACACCATATATTTT. Protein product: CATSRDPQANTIYF.